Included here is one T cell receptor beta chain sequence, with context. The target antigen is unknown. Germline V gene data show CDR1 as MNHEY and CDR2 as SMNVEV (reference sequence). Between the trimmed V and J ends, which lost 3 bases and 8 bases, there was a span of 8 bases. This CDR3 is 13 amino acids long. The sample comes from a study of cytotoxic CD8 clonotypes in ibrutinib-treated CLL. Findings and caveats of the study: Sustained-remission and progressing patients were not sampled at matched times. Clonality was higher at ibrutinib response and returned toward baseline at progression. Higher circulating CD8+ T-cell counts strongly accompanied higher baseline clonality, above age-matched healthy donors.

Genomic DNA in an amount of around 2.2 micrograms was extracted from cryopreserved PBMCs and used for the preparation of TCR beta libraries. Libraries were prepared by immunoSEQ multiplex PCR; TCRdb keeps only in-frame clonotypes and omits some of them. The sample includes about 35,000 clones, roughly two thirds of them seen just once. The chain employs TRBV27 and TRBJ1-6; no definite D call. The sequence was obtained from a human donor with chronic lymphocytic leukemia. Sequencing used PBMCs, obtained at disease progression, from a patient treated with ibrutinib. DNA of the CDR3: TGTGCCAGCAGTTTCGGTTCCGATTCACCCCTCCACTTT. Translated, it gives CASSFGSDSPLHF.